This TCR beta chain was sequenced for a study of T cells in localized non-small cell lung cancer. This clone was counted ten times or more. The target antigen is unknown. V was cut by 6 bases and J by 1 base, with 13 bases left in between. The CDR3 is 15 residues long. Germline assignment: CDR1 MNHEY and CDR2 SMNVEV (reference sequence). Points from the study as a whole: Adjacent lung exhibited a median of about 56 among the 100 most abundant tumor clones. Adjacent uninvolved lung had the highest clonality, suggesting focused antigen responses.

Assay used: immunoSEQ multiplex PCR; TCRdb lists only in-frame clones, some missing. The repertoire has some 54,000 clones, around 81% of them found once; the top ten carry around 4%. The sequence derives from a woman aged 35 to 75 with stage II lung adenocarcinoma. The V gene is TRBV27, the J gene TRBJ1-5; D remains ambiguous. This specimen consisted of PBMCs, obtained before any cancer treatment. This CDR3 reads CASREGVISNQPQHF. DNA for the CDR3: TGTGCCAGCAGAGAGGGAGTGATAAGCAATCAGCCCCAGCATTTT.